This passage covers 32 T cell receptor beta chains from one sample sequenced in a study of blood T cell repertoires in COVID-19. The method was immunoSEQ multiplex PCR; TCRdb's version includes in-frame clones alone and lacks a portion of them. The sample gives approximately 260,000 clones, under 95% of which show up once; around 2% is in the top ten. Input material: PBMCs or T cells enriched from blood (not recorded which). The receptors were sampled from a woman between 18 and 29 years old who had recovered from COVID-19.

CDR3 coding DNA: TGTGCCAGCAGCTTGGAAACAGGCTACGAGCAGTACTTC. Its protein product is CASSLETGYEQYF. This chain uses TRBV7-9 with TRBJ2-7; TRBD1 might be the D (5 bases). Looked up from germline, CDR1 is SEHNR and CDR2 is FQNEAQ (reference sequence). Trimming stripped 3 bases from V and 3 bases from J, with 9 bases between. The CDR3 is 13 amino acids. The complete variable domain, with remaining parts taken from reference TRBV7-9 and TRBJ2-7, reads DTGVSQNPRHKITKRGQNVTFRCDPISEHNRLYWYRQTLGQGPEFLTYFQNEAQLEKSRLLSDRFSAERPKGSFSTLEIQRTEQGDSAMYLCASSLETGYEQYFGPGTRLTVT.

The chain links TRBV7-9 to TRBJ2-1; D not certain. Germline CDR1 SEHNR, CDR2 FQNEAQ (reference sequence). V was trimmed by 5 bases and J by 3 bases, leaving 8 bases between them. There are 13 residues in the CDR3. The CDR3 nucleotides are TGTGCCAGCAGCCCTACCAACTACAATGAGCAGTTCTTC. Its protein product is CASSPTNYNEQFF.

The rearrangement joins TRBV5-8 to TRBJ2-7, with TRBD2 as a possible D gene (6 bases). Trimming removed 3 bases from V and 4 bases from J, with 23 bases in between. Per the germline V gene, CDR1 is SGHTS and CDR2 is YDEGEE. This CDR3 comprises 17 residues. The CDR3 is CASSSRQSPLAPYEQYF. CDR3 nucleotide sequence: TGTGCCAGCAGCTCAAGACAGTCCCCACTAGCCCCGTACGAGCAGTACTTC.

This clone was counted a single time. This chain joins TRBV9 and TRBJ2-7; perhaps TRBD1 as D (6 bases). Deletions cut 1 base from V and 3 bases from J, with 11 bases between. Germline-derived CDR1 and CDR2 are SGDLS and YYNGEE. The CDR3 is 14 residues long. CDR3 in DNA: TGTGCCAGCAGCGTAAGTCCAGGGGTCTACGAGCAGTACTTC. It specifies CASSVSPGVYEQYF.

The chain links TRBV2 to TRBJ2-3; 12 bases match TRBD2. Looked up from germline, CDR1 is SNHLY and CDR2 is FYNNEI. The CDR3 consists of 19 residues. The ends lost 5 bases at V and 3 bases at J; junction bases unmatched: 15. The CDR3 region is CASSTTPSGRASETDTQYF. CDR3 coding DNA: TGTGCCAGCAGTACGACCCCTAGCGGGAGGGCCTCAGAAACAGATACGCAGTATTTT.

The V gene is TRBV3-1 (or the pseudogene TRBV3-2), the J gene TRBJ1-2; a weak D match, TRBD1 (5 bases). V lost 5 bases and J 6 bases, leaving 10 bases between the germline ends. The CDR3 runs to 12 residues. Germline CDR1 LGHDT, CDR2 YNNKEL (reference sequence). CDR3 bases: TGTGCCAGCAGCGACAGCAGGGATGGCTACACCTTC. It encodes CASSDSRDGYTF.

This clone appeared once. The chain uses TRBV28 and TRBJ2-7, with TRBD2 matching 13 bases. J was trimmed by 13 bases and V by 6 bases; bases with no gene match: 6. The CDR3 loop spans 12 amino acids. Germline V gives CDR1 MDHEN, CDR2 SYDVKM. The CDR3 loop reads CASRTGTSGTYF. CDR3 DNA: TGTGCCAGCAGGACCGGGACTAGCGGGACCTACTTC. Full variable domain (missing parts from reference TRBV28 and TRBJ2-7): DVKVTQSSRYLVKRTGEKVFLECVQDMDHENMFWYRQDPGLGLRLIYFSYDVKMKEKGDIPEGYSVSREKKERFSLILESASTNQTSMYLCASRTGTSGTYFGPGTRLTVT.

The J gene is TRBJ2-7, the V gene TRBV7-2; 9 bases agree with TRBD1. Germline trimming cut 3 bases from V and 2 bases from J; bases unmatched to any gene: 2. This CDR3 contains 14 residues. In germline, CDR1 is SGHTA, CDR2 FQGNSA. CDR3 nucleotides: TGTGCCAGCAGCTTGGGGACAGGGCCCTACGAGCAGTACTTC. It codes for CASSLGTGPYEQYF.

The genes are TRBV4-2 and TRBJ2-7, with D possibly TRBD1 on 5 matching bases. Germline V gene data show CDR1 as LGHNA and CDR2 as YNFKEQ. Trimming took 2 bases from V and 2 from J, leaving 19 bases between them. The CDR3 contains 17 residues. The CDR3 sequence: CASSQSQRDSRTYEQYF. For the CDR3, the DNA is TGTGCCAGCAGCCAATCCCAGAGAGACAGCCGAACCTACGAGCAGTACTTC.

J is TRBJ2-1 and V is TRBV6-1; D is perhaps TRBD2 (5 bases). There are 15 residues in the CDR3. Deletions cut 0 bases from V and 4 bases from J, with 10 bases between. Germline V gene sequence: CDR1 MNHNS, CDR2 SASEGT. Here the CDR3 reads CASSEASAGYNEQFF. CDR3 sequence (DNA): TGTGCCAGCAGTGAAGCGAGCGCGGGTTACAATGAGCAGTTCTTC.

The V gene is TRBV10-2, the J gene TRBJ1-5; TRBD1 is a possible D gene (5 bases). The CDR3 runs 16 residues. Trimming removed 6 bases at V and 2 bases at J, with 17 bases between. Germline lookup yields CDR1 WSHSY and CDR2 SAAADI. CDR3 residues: CASSAEGRGGNQPQHF. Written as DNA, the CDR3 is TGCGCCAGCAGCGCTGAGGGGAGGGGCGGCAATCAGCCCCAGCATTTT.

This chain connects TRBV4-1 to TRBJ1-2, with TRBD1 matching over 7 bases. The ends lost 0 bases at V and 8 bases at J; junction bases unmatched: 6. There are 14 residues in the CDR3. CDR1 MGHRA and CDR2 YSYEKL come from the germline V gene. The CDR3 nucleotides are TGCGCCAGCAGCCAAGAGGGACAGCTGGGAGGCTACACCTTC. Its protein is CASSQEGQLGGYTF.

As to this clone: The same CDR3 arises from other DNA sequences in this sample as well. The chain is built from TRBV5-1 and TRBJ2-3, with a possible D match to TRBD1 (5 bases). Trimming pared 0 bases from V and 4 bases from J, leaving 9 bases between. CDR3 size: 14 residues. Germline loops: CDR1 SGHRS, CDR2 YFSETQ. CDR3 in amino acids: CASSLAQGPDTQYF. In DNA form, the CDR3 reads TGCGCCAGCAGCTTGGCGCAGGGCCCAGATACGCAGTATTTT.

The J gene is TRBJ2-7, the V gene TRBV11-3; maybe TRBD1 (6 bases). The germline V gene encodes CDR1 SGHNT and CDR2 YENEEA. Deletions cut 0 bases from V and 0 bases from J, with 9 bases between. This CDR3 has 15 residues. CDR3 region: CASSLEGAPSYEQYF. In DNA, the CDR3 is TGTGCCAGCAGCTTAGAGGGGGCACCCTCCTACGAGCAGTACTTC. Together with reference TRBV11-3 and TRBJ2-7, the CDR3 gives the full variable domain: EAGVVQSPRYKIIEKKQPVAFWCNPISGHNTLYWYLQNLGQGPELLIRYENEEAVDDSQLPKDRFSAERLKGVDSTLKIQPAELGDSAVYLCASSLEGAPSYEQYFGPGTRLTVT.

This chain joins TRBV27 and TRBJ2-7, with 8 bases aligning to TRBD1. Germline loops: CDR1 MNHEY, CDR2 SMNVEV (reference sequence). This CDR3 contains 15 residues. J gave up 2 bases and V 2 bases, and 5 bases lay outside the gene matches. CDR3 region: CASSLAGGFTYEQYF. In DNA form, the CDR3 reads TGTGCCAGCAGTTTAGCAGGGGGCTTCACCTACGAGCAGTACTTC.

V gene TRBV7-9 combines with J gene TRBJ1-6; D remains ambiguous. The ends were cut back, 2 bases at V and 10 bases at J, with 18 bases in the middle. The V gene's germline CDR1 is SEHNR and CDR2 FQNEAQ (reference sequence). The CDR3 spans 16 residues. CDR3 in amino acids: CASSLIFNRPGSPLHF. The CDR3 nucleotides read TGTGCCAGCAGCTTAATATTTAACCGCCCGGGATCACCCCTCCACTTT.

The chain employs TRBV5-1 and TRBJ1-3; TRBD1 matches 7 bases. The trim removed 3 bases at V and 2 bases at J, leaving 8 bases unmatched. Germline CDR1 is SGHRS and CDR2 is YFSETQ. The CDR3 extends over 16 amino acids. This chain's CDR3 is CASSSNDGTAGNTIYF. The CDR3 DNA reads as TGCGCCAGCAGCTCGAATGACGGGACAGCTGGAAACACCATATATTTT.

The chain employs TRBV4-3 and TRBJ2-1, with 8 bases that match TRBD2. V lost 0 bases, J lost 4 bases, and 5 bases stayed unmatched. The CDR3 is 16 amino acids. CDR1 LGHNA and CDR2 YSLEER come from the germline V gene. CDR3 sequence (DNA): TGCGCCAGCAGCCAAGATTCGGGCGGGGGGTACAATGAGCAGTTCTTC. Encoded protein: CASSQDSGGGYNEQFF.

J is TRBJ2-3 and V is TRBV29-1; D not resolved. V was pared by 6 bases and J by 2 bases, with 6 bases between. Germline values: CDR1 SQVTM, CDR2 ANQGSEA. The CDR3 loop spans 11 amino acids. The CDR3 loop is CSVSDTDTQYF. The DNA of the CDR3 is TGCAGCGTAAGCGACACAGATACGCAGTATTTT.

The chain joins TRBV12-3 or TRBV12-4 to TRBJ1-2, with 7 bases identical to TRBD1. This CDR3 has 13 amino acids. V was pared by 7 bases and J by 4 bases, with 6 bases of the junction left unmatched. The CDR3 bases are TGTGCCAGCACCCCGACAGGGAGCTATGGCTACACCTTC. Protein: CASTPTGSYGYTF.

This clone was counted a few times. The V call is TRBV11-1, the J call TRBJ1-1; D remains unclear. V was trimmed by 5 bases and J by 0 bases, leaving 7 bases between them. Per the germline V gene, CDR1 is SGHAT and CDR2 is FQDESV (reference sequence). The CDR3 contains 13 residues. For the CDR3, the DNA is TGTGCCAGCAGCCCCTATATGAACACTGAAGCTTTCTTT. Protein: CASSPYMNTEAFF.

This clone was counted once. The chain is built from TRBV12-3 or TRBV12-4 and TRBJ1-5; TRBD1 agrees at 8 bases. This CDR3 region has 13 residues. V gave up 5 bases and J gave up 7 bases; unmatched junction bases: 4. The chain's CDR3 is CASSAAGGQPQHF. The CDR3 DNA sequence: TGTGCCAGCAGTGCGGCAGGGGGCCAGCCCCAGCATTTT.

The DNA for the CDR3 is TGTGCCAGCAGCCCGGGATACTATAACACTGAAGCTTTCTTT. Translation: CASSPGYYNTEAFF. The V call is TRBV9, the J call TRBJ1-1; D is uncertain. With 4 bases removed from V and 2 bases from J, the gap between germline ends came to 12 bases. Germline V gene data show CDR1 as SGDLS and CDR2 as YYNGEE. The CDR3 extends over 14 amino acids.

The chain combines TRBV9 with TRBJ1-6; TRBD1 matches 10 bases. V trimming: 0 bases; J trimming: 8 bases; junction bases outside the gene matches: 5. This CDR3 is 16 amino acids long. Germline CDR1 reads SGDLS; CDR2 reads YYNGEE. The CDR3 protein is CASSVGPGTGDSPLHF. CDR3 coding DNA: TGTGCCAGCAGCGTAGGACCCGGGACAGGGGATTCACCCCTCCACTTT.

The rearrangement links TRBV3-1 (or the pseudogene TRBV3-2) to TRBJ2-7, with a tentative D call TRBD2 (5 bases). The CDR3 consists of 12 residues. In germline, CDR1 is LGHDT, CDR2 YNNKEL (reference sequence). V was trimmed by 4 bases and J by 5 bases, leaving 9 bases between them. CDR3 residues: CASSLVGDEQYF. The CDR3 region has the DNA TGTGCCAGCAGCCTCGTCGGGGACGAGCAGTACTTC.

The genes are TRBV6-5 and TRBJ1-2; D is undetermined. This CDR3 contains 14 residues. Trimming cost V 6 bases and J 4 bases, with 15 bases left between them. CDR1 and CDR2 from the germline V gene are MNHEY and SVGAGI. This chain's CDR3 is CASRIYSNRYGYTF. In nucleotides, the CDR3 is TGTGCCAGCAGGATTTACTCAAACCGCTATGGCTACACCTTC.

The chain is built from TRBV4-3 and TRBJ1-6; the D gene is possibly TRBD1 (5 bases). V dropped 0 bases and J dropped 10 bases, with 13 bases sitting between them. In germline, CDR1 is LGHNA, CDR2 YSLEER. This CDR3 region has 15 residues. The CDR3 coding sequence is TGCGCCAGCAGCCAAGAGGCTTCGGGGGTATCACCCCTCCACTTT. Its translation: CASSQEASGVSPLHF.

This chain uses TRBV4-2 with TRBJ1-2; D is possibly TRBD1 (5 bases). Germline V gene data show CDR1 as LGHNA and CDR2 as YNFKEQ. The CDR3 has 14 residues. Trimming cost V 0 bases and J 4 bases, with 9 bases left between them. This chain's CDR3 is CASSQESRAYGYTF. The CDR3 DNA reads TGTGCCAGCAGCCAAGAGAGCAGGGCCTATGGCTACACCTTC.

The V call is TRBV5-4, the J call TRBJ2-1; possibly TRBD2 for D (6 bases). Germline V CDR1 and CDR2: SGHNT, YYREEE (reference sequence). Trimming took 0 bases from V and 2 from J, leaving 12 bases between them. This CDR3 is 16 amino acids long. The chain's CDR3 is CASSLVPGDTYNEQFF. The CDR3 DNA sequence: TGTGCCAGCAGCTTGGTCCCGGGAGACACCTACAATGAGCAGTTCTTC.

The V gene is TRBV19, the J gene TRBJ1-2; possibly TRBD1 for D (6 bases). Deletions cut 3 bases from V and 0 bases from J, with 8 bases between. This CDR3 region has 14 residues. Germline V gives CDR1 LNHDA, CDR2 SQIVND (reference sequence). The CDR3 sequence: CASSIGQTNYGYTF. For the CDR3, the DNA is TGTGCCAGTAGTATCGGACAGACTAACTATGGCTACACCTTC.

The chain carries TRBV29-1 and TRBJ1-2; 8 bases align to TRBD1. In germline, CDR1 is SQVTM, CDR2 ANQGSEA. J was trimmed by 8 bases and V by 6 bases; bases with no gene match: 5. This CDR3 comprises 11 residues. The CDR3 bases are TGCAGCGTGGGACAGGAGGGAGGCTACACCTTC. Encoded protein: CSVGQEGGYTF. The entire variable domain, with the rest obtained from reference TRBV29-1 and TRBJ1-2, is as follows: SAVISQKPSRDICQRGTSLTIQCQVDSQVTMMFWYRQQPGQSLTLIATANQGSEATYESGFVIDKFPISRPNLTFSTLTVSNMSPEDSSIYLCSVGQEGGYTFGSGTRLTVV.

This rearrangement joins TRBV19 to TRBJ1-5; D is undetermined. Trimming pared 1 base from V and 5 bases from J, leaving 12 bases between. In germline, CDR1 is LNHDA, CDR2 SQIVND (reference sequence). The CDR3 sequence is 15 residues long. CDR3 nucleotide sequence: TGTGCCAGTAGTATAGCTGACTCCGCTTATCAGCCCCAGCATTTT. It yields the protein CASSIADSAYQPQHF. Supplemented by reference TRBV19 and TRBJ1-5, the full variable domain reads DGGITQSPKYLFRKEGQNVTLSCEQNLNHDAMYWYRQDPGQGLRLIYYSQIVNDFQKGDIAEGYSVSREKKESFPLTVTSAQKNPTAFYLCASSIADSAYQPQHFGDGTRLSIL.